These 10 T cell receptor beta chains were all obtained from the same sample, sequenced in a study of metastatic and nonmetastatic thyroid tumors. Thyroid surgery was preceded by no treatment in any patient. From the PCR reads, TCRdb re-called clones with MiXCR. The sample lists 20,000 to 25,000 clones; around 20% were seen once. The sample comprised blood. The receptor set was obtained from a female donor with papillary thyroid cancer or a benign thyroid nodule (not recorded which). Some clones in this sample may be carry-over from other donors' samples.

By proportion, this clone is medium-sized. This sequence joins TRBV6-1 and TRBJ1-5; 7 bases align to TRBD1. The CDR3 is 14 amino acids. Germline trimming cut 6 bases from V and 3 bases from J; bases unmatched to any gene: 5. The germline V gene encodes CDR1 MNHNS and CDR2 SASEGT. Here the CDR3 reads CASRPTGYNQPQHF. CDR3 nucleotides: TGTGCCAGCAGACCGACAGGGTACAATCAGCCCCAGCATTTT.

A remark on this clone: One end of the junction varies from germline; a read error may be responsible. The chain combines TRBV24-1 with TRBJ2-1, with 8 bases aligning to TRBD2. The CDR3 is 16 residues long. Germline V gives CDR1 KGHDR, CDR2 SFDVKD. CDR3 amino acids: CATSDASGYSYNGQFF. DNA for the CDR3: TGTGCCACCAGTGACGCTAGCGGGTACTCCTACAATGGGCAGTTCTTC.

This chain links TRBV6-2 or TRBV6-3 with TRBJ2-5; 7 bases agree with TRBD1. Germline values: CDR1 MNHEY, CDR2 SVGEGT. The CDR3 length is 15 residues. Here the CDR3 reads CESSHRGISSETQYF. The CDR3 region has the DNA TGTGAAAGCAGCCACAGGGGAATAAGTTCGGAGACCCAGTACTTC.

The rearrangement joins TRBV6-1 to TRBJ2-7; 9 bases are shared with TRBD1. This CDR3 contains 15 residues. The germline CDR1 and CDR2 sequences are MNHNS and SASEGT. The ends lost 1 base at V and 3 bases at J; junction bases unmatched: 4. Written as DNA, the CDR3 is TGTGCCAGCAGTGAAGTTGGACAGGGGATCTACGAGCAGTACTTC. This gives the protein CASSEVGQGIYEQYF.

This clone was counted a few times. J is TRBJ2-1 and V is TRBV12-3 or TRBV12-4; TRBD2 aligns across 8 bases. This CDR3 has 16 amino acids. V dropped 3 bases and J dropped 7; count of bases not matched to a gene: 11. For the CDR3, the DNA is TGTGCCAGCAGTTTTGGTTCGTCGGCTAGCGGGAATGAGCAGTTCTTC. It codes for CASSFGSSASGNEQFF.

Concerning this clone itself: One end of the junction varies from germline; a read error may be responsible. CDR3 sequence: CASSDGPAVGELYF. CDR3 nucleotide sequence: TGCGCCAGCAGTGATGGGCCAGCGGTTGGTGAGCTGTACTTC. V is TRBV10-1 and J is TRBJ2-7, with D possibly TRBD2 on 5 matching bases. The germline V gene has CDR1 WNHNN and CDR2 SYGVQD (reference sequence). This CDR3 has 14 amino acids.

This clone counts as medium-sized. This sequence joins TRBV5-1 and TRBJ2-7, with 11 bases aligning to TRBD1. Germline trimming cut 7 bases from V and 2 bases from J; bases unmatched to any gene: 8. From germline, CDR1 is SGHRS and CDR2 YFSETQ. CDR3 length: 15 amino acids. CDR3 DNA: TGCGCCAGCGGAGAAGGGACAGGGGGTCCCTACGAGCAGTACTTC. Translation gives CASGEGTGGPYEQYF.

This clone is labeled medium-sized. The rearrangement joins TRBV6-1 to TRBJ2-1; D may be TRBD2 (5 bases). Trimming took 4 bases from V and 2 from J, leaving 9 bases between them. There are 14 residues in the CDR3. The V gene's germline CDR1 is MNHNS and CDR2 SASEGT. CDR3 protein: CASSGAVAYNEQFF. The CDR3 coding sequence is TGTGCCAGCAGTGGAGCGGTAGCCTACAATGAGCAGTTCTTC.

CDR3 coding DNA: TGTGCCAGCAGTCTCAATAACTATGGCTACACCTTC. Translated: CASSLNNYGYTF. The chain uses TRBV28 and TRBJ1-2, with D hard to call. V dropped 5 bases and J dropped 1 base, with 5 bases sitting between them. Germline CDR1 reads MDHEN; CDR2 reads SYDVKM. The CDR3 consists of 12 residues.

This clone was counted at least ten times. CDR3 DNA sequence: TGTGCCAGCAGCCCACGCCTGCAGGGAAACACCATATATTTT. Protein product: CASSPRLQGNTIYF. The chain links TRBV9 to TRBJ1-3; no clear D gene. The CDR3 sequence is 14 residues long. V was shortened by 4 bases and J by 4 bases, with 12 bases between the two germline ends. Germline assignment: CDR1 SGDLS and CDR2 YYNGEE. Complete variable domain (other parts from reference TRBV9 and TRBJ1-3): DSGVTQTPKHLITATGQRVTLRCSPRSGDLSVYWYQQSLDQGLQFLIQYYNGEERAKGNILERFSAQQFPDLHSELNLSSLELGDSALYFCASSPRLQGNTIYFGEGSWLTVV.